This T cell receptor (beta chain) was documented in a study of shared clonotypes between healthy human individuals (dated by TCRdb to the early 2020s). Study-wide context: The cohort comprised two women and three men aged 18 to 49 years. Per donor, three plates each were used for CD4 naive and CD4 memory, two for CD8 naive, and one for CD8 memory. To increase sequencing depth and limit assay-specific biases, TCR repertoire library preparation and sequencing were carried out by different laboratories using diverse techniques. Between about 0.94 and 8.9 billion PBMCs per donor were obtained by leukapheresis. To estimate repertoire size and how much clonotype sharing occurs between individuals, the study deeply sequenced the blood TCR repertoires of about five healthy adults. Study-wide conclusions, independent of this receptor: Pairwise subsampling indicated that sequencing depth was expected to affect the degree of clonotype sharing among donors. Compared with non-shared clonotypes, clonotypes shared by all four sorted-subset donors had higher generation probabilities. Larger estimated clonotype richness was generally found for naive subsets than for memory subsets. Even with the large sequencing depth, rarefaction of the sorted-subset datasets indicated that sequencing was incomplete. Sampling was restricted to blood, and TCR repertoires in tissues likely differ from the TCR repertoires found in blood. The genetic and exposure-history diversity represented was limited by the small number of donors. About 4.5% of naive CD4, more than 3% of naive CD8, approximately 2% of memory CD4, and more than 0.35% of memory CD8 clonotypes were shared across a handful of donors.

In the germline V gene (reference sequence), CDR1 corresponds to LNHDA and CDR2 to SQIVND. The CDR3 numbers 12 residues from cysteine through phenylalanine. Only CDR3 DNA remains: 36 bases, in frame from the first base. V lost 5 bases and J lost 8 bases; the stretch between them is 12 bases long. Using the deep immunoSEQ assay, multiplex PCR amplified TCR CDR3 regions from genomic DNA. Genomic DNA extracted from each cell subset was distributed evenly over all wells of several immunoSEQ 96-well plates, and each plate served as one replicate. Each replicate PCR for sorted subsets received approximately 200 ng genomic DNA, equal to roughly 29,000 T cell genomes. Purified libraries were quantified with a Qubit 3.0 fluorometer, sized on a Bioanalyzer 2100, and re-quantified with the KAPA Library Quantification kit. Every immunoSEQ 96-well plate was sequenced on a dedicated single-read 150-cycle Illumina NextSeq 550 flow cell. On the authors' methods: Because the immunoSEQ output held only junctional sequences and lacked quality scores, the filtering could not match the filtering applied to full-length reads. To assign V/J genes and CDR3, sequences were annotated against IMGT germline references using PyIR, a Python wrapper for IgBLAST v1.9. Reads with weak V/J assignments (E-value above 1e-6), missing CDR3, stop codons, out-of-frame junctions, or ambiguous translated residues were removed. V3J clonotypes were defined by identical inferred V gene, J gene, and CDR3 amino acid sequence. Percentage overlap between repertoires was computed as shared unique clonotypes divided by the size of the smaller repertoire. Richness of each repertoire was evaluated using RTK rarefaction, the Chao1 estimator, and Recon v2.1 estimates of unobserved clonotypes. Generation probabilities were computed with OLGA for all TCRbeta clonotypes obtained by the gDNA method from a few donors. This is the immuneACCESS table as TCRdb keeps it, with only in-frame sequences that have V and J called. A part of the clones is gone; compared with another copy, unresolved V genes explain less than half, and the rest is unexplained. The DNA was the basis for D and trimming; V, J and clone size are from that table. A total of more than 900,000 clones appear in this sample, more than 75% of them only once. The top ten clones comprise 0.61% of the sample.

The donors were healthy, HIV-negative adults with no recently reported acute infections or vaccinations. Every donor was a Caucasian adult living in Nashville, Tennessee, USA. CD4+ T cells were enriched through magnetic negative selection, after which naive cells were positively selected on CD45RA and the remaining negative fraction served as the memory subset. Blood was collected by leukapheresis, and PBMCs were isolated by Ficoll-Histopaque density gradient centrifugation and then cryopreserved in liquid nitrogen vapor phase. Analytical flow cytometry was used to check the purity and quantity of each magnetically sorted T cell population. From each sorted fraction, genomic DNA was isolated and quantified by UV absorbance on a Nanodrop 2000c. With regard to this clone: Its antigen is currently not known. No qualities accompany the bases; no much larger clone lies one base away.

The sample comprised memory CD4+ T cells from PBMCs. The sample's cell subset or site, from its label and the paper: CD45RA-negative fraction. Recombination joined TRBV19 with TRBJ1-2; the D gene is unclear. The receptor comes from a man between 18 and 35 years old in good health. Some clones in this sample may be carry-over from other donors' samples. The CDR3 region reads CASSAREGGYTF. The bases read TGTGCCAGTAGTGCTCGGGAGGGAGGCTACACCTTC. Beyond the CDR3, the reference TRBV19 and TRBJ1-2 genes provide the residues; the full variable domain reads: DGGITQSPKYLFRKEGQNVTLSCEQNLNHDAMYWYRQDPGQGLRLIYYSQIVNDFQKGDIAEGYSVSREKKESFPLTVTSAQKNPTAFYLCASSAREGGYTFGSGTRLTVV.